This T cell receptor (beta chain) comes out of a study of Ad26.COV2.S vaccination and SARS-CoV-2 variants. Looking at the study overall: Doses of Ad26.COV2.S were injected into muscle once or twice, 56 days apart. Study-wide results and limits: Vaccine recipients and placebo recipients showed similar non-spike TCR breadth.

Treatment: some 20 received Ad26.COV2.S at low or high dose, single or two shots; about 5 received placebo; per-sample allocation not given. Samples were taken on day 63 after the first vaccine or placebo injection. This clone was counted a few times. As yet, its antigen is unknown. V was trimmed by 3 bases and J by 5 bases, leaving 11 bases between them. The germline V gene has CDR1 DFQATT and CDR2 SNEGSKA (reference sequence). The CDR3 runs to 14 residues. The method was immunoSEQ multiplex PCR; TCRdb's version includes in-frame clones alone and lacks a portion of them. The sample holds approximately 480,000 clones, approximately 90% seen once.

The material sequenced was peripheral blood, taken in a trial of Ad26.COV2.S vaccine versus placebo. The sequence derives from a person between 18 and 65 years old who received the Ad26.COV2.S COVID-19 vaccine or a placebo. The J gene is TRBJ1-6, the V gene TRBV20-1; D ambiguous. The CDR3 spells CSASGQIHNSPLHF. Written as DNA, the CDR3 is TGCAGTGCTAGTGGGCAGATTCATAATTCACCCCTCCACTTT.